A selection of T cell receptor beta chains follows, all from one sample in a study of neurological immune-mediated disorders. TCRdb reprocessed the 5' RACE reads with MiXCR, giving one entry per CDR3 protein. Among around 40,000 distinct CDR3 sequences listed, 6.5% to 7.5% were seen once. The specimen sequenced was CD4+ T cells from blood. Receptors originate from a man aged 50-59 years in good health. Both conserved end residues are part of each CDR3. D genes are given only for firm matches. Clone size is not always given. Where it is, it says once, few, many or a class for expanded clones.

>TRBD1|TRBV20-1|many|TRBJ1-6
CSARDTGATPLHF
TGCAGTGCTAGAGATACAGGGGCCACACCCCTCCACTTT
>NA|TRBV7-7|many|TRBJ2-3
CASSPDTFTDTQYF
TGTGCCAGCAGCCCTGACACTTTCACAGATACGCAGTATTTT
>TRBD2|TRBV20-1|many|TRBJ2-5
CSARGGTSGSVSLGTQYF
TGCAGTGCTAGAGGTGGGACTAGCGGGAGCGTTTCCCTTGGGACCCAGTACTTC
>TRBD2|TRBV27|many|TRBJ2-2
CASSLMRGSTGELFF
TGTGCCAGCAGTTTAATGCGCGGGAGTACCGGGGAGCTGTTTTTT
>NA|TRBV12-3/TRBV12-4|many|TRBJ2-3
CASSLGVDTQYF
TGTGCCAGCAGTTTAGGGGTGGATACGCAGTATTTT
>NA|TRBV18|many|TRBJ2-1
CASSPQRRTKLAVQYNEQFF
TGTGCCAGCTCACCCCAAAGAAGGACAAAATTAGCGGTGCAATACAATGAGCAGTTCTTC
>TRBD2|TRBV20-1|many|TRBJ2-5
CSASEGGRAQETQYF
TGCAGTGCTAGCGAGGGCGGGAGGGCCCAAGAGACCCAGTACTTC
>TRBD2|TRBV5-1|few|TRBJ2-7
CASRDGGGPYEQYF
TGCGCCAGCAGGGACGGCGGGGGACCTTACGAGCAGTACTTC
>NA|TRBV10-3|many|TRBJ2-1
CAISDPRTGRDEQFF
TGTGCCATCAGTGACCCTAGGACAGGGAGGGATGAGCAGTTCTTC
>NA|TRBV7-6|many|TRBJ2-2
CASSVIGTTGELFF
TGTGCCAGCAGCGTCATTGGGACCACCGGGGAGCTGTTTTTT
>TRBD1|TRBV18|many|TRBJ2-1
CASSLVPKGASYNEQFF
TGTGCCAGCTCACTAGTCCCCAAGGGGGCATCCTACAATGAGCAGTTCTTC
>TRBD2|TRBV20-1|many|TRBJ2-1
CSATSGSVSYNEQFF
TGCAGTGCAACTAGCGGGAGTGTATCCTACAATGAGCAGTTCTTC
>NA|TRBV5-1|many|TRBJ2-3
CASSFPTSTDTQYF
TGCGCCAGCAGCTTCCCCACTAGCACAGATACGCAGTATTTT
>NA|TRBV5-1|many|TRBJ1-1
CASSLANPAGTEAFF
TGCGCCAGCAGCTTGGCCAATCCGGCGGGGACTGAAGCTTTCTTT
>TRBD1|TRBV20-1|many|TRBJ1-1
CSARSGTVNTEAFF
TGCAGTGCTCGATCCGGGACAGTGAACACTGAAGCTTTCTTT
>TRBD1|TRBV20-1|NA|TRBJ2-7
CSARGDRGSSEQYF
TGCAGTGCTAGAGGGGACAGGGGGTCATCCGAGCAGTACTTC
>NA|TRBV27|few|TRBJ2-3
CASSFYTDGTQYF
TGTGCCAGCAGTTTTTATACAGATGGTACGCAGTATTTT
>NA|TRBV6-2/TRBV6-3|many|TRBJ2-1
CASSYGGLAEQFF
TGTGCCAGCAGTTACGGAGGGCTAGCGGAGCAGTTCTTC
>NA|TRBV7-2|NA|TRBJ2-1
CASSPLLSEQFF
TGTGCCAGCAGCCCGCTTTTAAGTGAGCAGTTCTTC
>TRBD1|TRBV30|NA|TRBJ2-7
CAWKRTGAYEQYF
TGTGCCTGGAAGAGGACAGGCGCCTACGAGCAGTACTTC
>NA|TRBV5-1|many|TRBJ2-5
CASTDALVETQYF
TGCGCCAGCACCGACGCGCTTGTTGAGACCCAGTACTTC
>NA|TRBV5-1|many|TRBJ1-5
CASSISGEQPQHF
TGCGCCAGCAGCATTAGCGGTGAACAGCCCCAGCATTTT
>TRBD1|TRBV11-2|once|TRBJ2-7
CASSPRTGEYEQYF
TGTGCCAGCAGCCCCCGGACAGGTGAATACGAGCAGTACTTC
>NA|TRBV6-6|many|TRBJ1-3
CASSQGTSGNTIYF
TGTGCCAGCAGTCAAGGGACTTCTGGAAACACCATATATTTT
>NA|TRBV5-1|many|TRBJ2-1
CASSLEGGAYNEQFF
TGCGCCAGCAGCTTGGAAGGGGGAGCCTACAATGAGCAGTTCTTC
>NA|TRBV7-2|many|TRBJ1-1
CASSLVSRNTEAFF
TGTGCCAGCAGCTTAGTGTCAAGGAACACTGAAGCTTTCTTT
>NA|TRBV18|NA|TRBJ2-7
CASSPGSSNYEQYF
TGTGCCAGCTCACCAGGTAGTTCGAACTACGAGCAGTACTTC
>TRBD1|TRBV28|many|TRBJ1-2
CASSLNLPTGVLGYTF
TGTGCCAGCAGTCTAAACTTGCCTACAGGGGTGCTTGGCTACACCTTC
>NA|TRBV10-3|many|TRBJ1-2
CAISDSNYGYTF
TGTGCCATCAGTGACAGTAACTATGGCTACACCTTC
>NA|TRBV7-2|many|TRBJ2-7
CASSLGRGAIEQYF
TGTGCCAGCAGCTTGGGCAGAGGGGCTATCGAGCAGTACTTC
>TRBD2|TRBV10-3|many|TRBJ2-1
CAIRESSGSSYNEQFF
TGTGCCATCAGGGAATCTAGCGGGAGCTCCTACAATGAGCAGTTCTTC
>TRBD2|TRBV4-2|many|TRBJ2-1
CASSVRTSGRLNEQFF
TGTGCCAGCAGCGTTAGGACTAGCGGGAGGCTCAATGAGCAGTTCTTC
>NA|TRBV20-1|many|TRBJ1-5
CSARNPTGSNQPQHF
TGCAGTGCTAGAAACCCCACAGGGAGCAATCAGCCCCAGCATTTT
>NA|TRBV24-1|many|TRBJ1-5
CATSDRRKGQPQHF
TGTGCCACCAGCGACAGGAGGAAAGGCCAGCCCCAGCATTTT
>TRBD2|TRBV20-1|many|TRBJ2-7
CSARDQGLAGVEQYF
TGCAGTGCTAGAGATCAGGGACTAGCGGGAGTCGAGCAGTACTTC
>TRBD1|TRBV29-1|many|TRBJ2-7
CSTRDSSYEQYF
TGCAGCACCCGGGACAGCTCCTACGAGCAGTACTTC
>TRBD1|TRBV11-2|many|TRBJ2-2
CASSSNRGTGELFF
TGTGCCAGCAGTTCAAACAGGGGCACCGGGGAGCTGTTTTTT
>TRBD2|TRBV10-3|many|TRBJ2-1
CVTSGDSYNEQFF
TGTGTCACTAGCGGAGACTCCTACAATGAGCAGTTCTTC
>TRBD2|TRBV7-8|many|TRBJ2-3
CASSFPRGTSGRPDTQYF
TGTGCCAGCAGCTTCCCCCGGGGGACTAGCGGGAGACCAGATACGCAGTATTTT
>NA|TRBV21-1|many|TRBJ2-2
CANPGLAENTGELFF
TGTGCCAACCCGGGACTAGCGGAGAACACCGGGGAGCTGTTTTTT
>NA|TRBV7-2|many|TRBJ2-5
CASSFLSRGGGQETQYF
TGTGCCAGCAGCTTTTTGTCTAGGGGTGGGGGCCAAGAGACCCAGTACTTC
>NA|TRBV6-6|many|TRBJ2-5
CASSPEGPAETQYF
TGTGCCAGCAGTCCCGAAGGACCTGCGGAGACCCAGTACTTC
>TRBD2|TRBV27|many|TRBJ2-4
CASSLVGLAGAPGLAKNIQYF
TGTGCCAGCAGTCTTGTGGGCTTAGCGGGAGCCCCGGGTTTAGCCAAAAACATTCAGTACTTC
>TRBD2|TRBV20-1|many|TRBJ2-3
CSARLAGVDTQYF
TGCAGTGCAAGACTAGCGGGAGTTGATACGCAGTATTTT